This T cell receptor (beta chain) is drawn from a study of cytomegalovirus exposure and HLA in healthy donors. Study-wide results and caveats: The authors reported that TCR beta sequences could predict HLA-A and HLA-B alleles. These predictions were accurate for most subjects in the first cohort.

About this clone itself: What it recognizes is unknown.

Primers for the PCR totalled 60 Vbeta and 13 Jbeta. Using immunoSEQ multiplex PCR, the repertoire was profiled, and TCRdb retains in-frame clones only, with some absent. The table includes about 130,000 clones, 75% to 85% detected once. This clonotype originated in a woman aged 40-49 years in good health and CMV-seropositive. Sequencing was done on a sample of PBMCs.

The CDR3 nucleotides read TGTGCCAGCAGCTCCCAACAGGGAACAGTAAGCCATGGCTACACCTTC. This codes for CASSSQQGTVSHGYTF. V is TRBV7-2 and J is TRBJ1-2; D is perhaps TRBD1 (6 bases). Germline V gene data show CDR1 as SGHTA and CDR2 as FQGNSA. The CDR3 runs to 16 residues. V was shortened by 4 bases and J by 6 bases, with 21 bases between the two germline ends.